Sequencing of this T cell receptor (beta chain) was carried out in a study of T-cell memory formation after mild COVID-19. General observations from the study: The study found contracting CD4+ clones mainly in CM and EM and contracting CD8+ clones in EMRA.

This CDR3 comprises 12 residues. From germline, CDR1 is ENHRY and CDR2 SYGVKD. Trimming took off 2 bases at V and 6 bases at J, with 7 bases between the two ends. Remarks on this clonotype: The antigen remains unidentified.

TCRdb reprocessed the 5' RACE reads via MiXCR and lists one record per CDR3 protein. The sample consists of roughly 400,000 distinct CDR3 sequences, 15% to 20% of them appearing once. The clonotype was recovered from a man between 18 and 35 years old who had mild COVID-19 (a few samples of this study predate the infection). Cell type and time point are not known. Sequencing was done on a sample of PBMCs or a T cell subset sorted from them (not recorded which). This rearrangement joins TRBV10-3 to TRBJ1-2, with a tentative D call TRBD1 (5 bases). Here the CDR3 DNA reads TGTGCCATCAGTGAGGGGGCACATGGCTACACCTTC. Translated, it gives CAISEGAHGYTF.